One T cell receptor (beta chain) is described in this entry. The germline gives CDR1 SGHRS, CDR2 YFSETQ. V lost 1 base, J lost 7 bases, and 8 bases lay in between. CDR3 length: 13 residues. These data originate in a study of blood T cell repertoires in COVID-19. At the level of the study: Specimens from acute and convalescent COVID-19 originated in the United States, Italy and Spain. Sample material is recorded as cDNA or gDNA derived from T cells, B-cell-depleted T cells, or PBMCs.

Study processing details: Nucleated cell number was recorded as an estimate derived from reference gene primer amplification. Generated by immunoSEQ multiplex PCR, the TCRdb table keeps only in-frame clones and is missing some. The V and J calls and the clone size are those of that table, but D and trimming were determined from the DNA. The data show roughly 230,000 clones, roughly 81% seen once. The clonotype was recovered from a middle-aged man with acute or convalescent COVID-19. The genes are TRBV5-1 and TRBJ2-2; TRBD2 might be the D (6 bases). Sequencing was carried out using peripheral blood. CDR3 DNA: TGCGCCAGCAGCTTGTCGGGGGACGGGGAGCTGTTTTTT. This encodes CASSLSGDGELFF.